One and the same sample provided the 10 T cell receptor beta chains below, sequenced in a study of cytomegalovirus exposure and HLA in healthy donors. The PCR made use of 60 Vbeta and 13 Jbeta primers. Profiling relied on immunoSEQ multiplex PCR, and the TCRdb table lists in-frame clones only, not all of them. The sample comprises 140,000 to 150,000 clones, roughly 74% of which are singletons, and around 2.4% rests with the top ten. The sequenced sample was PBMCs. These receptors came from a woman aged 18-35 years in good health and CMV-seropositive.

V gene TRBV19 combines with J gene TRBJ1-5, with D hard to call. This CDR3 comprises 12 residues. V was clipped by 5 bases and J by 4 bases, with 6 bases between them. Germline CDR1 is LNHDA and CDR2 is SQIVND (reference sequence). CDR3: CASSSYNQPQHF. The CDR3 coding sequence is TGTGCCAGTAGTTCCTATAATCAGCCCCAGCATTTT.

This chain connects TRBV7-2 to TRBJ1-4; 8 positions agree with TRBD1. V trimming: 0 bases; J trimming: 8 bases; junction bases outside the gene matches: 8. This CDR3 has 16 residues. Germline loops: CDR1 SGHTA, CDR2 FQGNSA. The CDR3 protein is CASSLAIGQGPEKLFF. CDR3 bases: TGTGCCAGCAGCTTAGCCATTGGACAGGGCCCAGAAAAACTGTTTTTT.

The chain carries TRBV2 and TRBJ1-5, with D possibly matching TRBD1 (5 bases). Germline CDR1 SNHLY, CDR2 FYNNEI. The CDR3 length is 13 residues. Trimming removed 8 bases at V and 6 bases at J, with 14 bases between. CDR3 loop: CASEEGRGQPQHF. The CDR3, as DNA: TGTGCCAGCGAAGAGGGGAGGGGTCAGCCCCAGCATTTT. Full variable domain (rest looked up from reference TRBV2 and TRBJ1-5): EPEVTQTPSHQVTQMGQEVILRCVPISNHLYFYWYRQILGQKVEFLVSFYNNEISEKSEIFDDQFSVERPDGSNFTLKIRSTKLEDSAMYFCASEEGRGQPQHFGDGTRLSIL.

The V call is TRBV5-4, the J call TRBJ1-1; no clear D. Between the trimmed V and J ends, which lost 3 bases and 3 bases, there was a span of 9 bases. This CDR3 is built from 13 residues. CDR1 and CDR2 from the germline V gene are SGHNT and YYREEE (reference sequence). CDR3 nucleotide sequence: TGTGCCAGCAGCTGGAGGCAGGACACTGAAGCTTTCTTT. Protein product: CASSWRQDTEAFF.

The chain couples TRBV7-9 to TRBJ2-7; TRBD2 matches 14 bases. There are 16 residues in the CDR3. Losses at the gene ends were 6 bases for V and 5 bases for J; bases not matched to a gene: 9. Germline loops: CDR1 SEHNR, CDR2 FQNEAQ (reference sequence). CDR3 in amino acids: CASRATSGGAVNEQYF. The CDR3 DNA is TGTGCCAGCAGGGCGACTAGCGGGGGGGCTGTAAACGAGCAGTACTTC.

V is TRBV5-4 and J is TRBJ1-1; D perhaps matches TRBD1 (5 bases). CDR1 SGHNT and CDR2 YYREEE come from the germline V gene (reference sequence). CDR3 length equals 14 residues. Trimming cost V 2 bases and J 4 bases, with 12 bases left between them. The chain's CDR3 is CASSLRGFGTEAFF. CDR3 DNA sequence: TGTGCCAGCAGCTTAAGGGGTTTCGGCACTGAAGCTTTCTTT.

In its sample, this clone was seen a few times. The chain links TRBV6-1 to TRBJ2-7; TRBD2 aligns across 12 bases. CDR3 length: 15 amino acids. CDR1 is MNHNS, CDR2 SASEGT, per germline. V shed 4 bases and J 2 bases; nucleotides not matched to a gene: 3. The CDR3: CASSGLAGGAYEQYF. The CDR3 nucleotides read TGTGCCAGCAGTGGCCTAGCGGGGGGGGCCTACGAGCAGTACTTC.

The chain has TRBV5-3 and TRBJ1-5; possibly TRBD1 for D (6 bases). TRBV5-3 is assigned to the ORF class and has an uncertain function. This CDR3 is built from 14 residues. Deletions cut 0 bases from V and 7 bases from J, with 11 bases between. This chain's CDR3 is CARSLGGPGQPQHF. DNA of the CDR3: TGTGCCAGAAGCTTGGGGGGGCCCGGCCAGCCCCAGCATTTT.

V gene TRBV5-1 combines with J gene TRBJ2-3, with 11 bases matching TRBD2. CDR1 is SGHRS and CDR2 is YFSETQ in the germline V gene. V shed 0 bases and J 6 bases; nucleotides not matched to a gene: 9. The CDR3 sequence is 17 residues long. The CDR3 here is CASSLGASGGYSDTQYF. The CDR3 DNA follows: TGCGCCAGCAGCTTGGGGGCTAGCGGGGGGTATTCGGATACGCAGTATTTT.

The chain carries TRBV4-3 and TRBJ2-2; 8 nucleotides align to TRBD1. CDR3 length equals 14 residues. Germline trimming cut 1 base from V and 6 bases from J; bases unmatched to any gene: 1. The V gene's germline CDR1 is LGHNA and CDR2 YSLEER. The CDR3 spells CASSQAGGPGELFF. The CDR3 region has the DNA TGCGCCAGCAGCCAAGCAGGGGGCCCCGGGGAGCTGTTTTTT.